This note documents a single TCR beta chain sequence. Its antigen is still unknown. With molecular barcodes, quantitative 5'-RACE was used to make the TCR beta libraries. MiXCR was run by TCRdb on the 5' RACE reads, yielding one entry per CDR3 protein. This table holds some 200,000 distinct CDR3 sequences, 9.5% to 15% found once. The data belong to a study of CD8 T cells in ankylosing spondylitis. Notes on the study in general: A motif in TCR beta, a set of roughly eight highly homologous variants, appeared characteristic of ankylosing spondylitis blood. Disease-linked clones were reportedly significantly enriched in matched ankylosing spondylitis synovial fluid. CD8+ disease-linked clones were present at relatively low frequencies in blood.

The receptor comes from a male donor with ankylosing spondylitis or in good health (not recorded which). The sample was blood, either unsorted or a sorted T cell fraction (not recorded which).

CDR3 protein: CSVDRGDGYTF. For the CDR3, the DNA is TGCAGCGTGGACAGGGGGGATGGCTACACCTTC. This chain uses TRBV29-1 with TRBJ1-2; 10 bases agree with TRBD1. Germline V gene lookup returns CDR1 SQVTM and CDR2 ANQGSEA. V trimming: 6 bases; J trimming: 6 bases; junction bases outside the gene matches: 1. This CDR3 contains 11 residues. Supplemented by reference TRBV29-1 and TRBJ1-2, the full variable domain reads SAVISQKPSRDICQRGTSLTIQCQVDSQVTMMFWYRQQPGQSLTLIATANQGSEATYESGFVIDKFPISRPNLTFSTLTVSNMSPEDSSIYLCSVDRGDGYTFGSGTRLTVV.